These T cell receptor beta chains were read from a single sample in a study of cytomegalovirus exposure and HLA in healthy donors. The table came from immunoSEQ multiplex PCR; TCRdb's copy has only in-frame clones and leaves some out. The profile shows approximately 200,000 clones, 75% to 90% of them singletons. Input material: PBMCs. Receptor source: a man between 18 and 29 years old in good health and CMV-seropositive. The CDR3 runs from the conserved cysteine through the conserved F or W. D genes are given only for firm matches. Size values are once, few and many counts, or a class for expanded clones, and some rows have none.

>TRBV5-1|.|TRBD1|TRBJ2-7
CASSLDGQGANEQYF
TGCGCCAGCAGCTTGGATGGACAGGGGGCTAACGAGCAGTACTTC
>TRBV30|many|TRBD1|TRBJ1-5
CAWSVQGAQPQHF
TGTGCCTGGAGTGTACAGGGGGCTCAGCCCCAGCATTTT
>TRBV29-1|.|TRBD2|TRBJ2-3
CSVETSGSTDTQYF
TGCAGCGTTGAAACTAGCGGGAGCACAGATACGCAGTATTTT
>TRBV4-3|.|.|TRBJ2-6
CASSQEGAGSGANVLTF
TGCGCCAGCAGCCAAGAAGGGGCAGGGTCTGGGGCCAACGTCCTGACTTTC
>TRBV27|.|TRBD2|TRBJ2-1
CASSLSGSAGVRQFF
TGTGCCAGCAGTTTATCCGGTTCGGCGGGAGTACGGCAGTTCTTC
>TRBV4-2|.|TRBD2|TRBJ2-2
CASSQDDSSGRAGTGELFF
TGTGCCAGCAGCCAAGATGACTCCAGCGGGAGGGCCGGGACCGGGGAGCTGTTTTTT
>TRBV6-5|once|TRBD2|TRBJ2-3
CASSLAGDWGITQYF
TGTGCCAGCAGTTTAGCGGGAGATTGGGGGATTACGCAGTATTTT
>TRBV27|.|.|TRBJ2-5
CASITRQETQYF
TGTGCCAGCATAACTAGACAAGAGACCCAGTACTTC
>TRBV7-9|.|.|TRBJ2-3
CASFPGLGAAVTDTQYF
TGTGCCAGCTTCCCTGGTTTAGGGGCAGCTGTAACAGATACGCAGTATTTT
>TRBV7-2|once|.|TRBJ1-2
CASSPDSYYGYTF
TGTGCCAGCAGCCCGGACAGTTACTATGGCTACACCTTC
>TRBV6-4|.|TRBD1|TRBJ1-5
CASSERQGQPQHF
TGTGCCAGCAGTGAACGACAGGGTCAGCCCCAGCATTTT
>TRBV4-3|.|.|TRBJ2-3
CASSLAASTDTQYF
TGCGCCAGCAGCCTAGCGGCTAGCACAGATACGCAGTATTTT
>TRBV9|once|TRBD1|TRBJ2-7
CASSEQGAYEQYF
TGTGCCAGCAGCGAACAGGGGGCCTACGAGCAGTACTTC
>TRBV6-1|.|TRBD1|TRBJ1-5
CASSEHDRPPRQGYSNQPQHF
TGTGCCAGCAGTGAACACGATCGGCCGCCGCGACAGGGGTATAGCAATCAGCCCCAGCATTTT
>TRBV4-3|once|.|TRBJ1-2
CASSQDPTDNYGYTF
TGCGCCAGCAGCCAAGATCCAACAGACAACTATGGCTACACCTTC
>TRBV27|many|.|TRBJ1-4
CASSNRAIRGNEKLFF
TGTGCCAGCAGTAACAGGGCCATAAGGGGTAATGAAAAACTGTTTTTT
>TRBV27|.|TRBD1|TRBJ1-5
CASSPGTGRKYNQPQHF
TGTGCCAGCAGTCCCGGGACAGGTCGTAAGTACAATCAGCCCCAGCATTTT
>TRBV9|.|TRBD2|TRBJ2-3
CASSVVAGGPSDTQYF
TGTGCCAGCAGCGTAGTAGCGGGAGGGCCCTCTGATACGCAGTATTTT
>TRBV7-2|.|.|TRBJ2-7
CASSQGHGGSYEQYF
TGTGCCAGCAGCCAAGGGCACGGAGGGAGCTACGAGCAGTACTTC
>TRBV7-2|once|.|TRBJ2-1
CASSLVAGGFFF
TGTGCCAGCAGCTTAGTGGCAGGGGGGTTCTTCTTC
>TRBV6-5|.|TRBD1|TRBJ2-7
CASSYRDRGLGEQYF
TGTGCCAGCAGTTACCGTGACAGGGGGTTAGGCGAGCAGTACTTC
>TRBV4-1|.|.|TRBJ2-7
CASSTASSGKYEQYF
TGCGCCAGCAGCACCGCTAGCAGTGGGAAATACGAGCAGTACTTC
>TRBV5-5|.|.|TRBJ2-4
CASSLWATTGGENIQYF
TGTGCCAGCAGCTTGTGGGCCACCACAGGGGGGGAAAACATTCAGTACTTC
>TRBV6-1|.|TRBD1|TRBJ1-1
CASSVNRGWNTEAFF
TGTGCCAGCAGTGTCAACAGGGGTTGGAACACTGAAGCTTTCTTT